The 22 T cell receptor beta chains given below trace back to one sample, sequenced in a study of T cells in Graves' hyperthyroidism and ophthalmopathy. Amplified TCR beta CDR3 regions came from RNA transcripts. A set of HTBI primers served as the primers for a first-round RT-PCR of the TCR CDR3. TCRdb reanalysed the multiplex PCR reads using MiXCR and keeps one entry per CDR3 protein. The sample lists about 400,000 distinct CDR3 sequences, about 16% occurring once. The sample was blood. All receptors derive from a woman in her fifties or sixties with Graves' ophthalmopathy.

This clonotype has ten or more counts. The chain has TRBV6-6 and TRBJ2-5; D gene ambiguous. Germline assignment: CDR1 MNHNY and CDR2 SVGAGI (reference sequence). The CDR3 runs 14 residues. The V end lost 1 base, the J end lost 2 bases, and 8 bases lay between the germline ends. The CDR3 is CASSYWSTQETQYF. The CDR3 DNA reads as TGTGCCAGCAGTTACTGGTCCACACAAGAGACCCAGTACTTC.

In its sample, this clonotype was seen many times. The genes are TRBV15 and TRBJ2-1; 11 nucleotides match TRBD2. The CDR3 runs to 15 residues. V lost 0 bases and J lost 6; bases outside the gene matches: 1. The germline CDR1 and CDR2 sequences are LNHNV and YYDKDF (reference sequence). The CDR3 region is CATSRELAGVNEQFF. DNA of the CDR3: TGTGCCACCAGCAGAGAACTAGCGGGAGTCAATGAGCAGTTCTTC. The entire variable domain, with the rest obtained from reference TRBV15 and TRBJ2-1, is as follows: DAMVIQNPRYQVTQFGKPVTLSCSQTLNHNVMYWYQQKSSQAPKLLFHYYDKDFNNEADTPDNFQSRRPNTSFCFLDIRSPGLGDTAMYLCATSRELAGVNEQFFGPGTRLTVL.

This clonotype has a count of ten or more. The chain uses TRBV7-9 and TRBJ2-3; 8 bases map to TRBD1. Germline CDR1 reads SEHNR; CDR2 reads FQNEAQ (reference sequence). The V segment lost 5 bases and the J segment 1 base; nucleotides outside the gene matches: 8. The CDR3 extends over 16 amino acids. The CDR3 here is CASSPRTGKGTDTQYF. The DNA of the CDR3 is TGTGCCAGCAGCCCAAGGACAGGGAAAGGCACAGATACGCAGTATTTT.

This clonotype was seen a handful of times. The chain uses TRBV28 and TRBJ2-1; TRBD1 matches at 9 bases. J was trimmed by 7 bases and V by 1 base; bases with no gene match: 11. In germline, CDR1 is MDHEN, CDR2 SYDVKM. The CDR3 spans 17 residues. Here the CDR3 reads CASSLFARRQGGNEQFF. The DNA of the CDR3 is TGTGCCAGCAGTTTATTCGCCCGCCGACAGGGGGGGAATGAGCAGTTCTTC. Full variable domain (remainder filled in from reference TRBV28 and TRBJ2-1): DVKVTQSSRYLVKRTGEKVFLECVQDMDHENMFWYRQDPGLGLRLIYFSYDVKMKEKGDIPEGYSVSREKKERFSLILESASTNQTSMYLCASSLFARRQGGNEQFFGPGTRLTVL.

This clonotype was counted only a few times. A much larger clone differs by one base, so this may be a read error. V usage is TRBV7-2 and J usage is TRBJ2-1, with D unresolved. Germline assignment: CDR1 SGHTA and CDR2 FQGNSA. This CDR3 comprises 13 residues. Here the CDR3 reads CASSFSSYNEQVF. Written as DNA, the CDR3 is TGTGCCAGCAGCTTTAGCTCCTACAATGAGCAGGTCTTC.

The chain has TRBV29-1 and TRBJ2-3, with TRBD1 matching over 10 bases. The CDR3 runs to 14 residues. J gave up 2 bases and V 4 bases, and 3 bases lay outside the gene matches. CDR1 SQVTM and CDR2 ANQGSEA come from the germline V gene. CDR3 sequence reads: CSVAGQGNTDTQYF. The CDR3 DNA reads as TGCAGCGTTGCGGGACAGGGGAACACAGATACGCAGTATTTT.

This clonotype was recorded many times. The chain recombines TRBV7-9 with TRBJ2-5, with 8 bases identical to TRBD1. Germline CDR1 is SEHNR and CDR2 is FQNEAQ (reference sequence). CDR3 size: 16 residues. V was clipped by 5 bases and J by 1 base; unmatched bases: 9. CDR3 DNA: TGTGCCAGCAGCGAGAGGACAGGGCGAGTCCAAGAGACCCAGTACTTC. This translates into CASSERTGRVQETQYF.

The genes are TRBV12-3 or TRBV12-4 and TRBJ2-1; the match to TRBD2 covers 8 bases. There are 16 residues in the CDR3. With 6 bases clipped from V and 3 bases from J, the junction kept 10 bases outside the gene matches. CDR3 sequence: CASSPGGSGVYNEQFF. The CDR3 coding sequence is TGTGCCAGCAGCCCCGGGGGTAGCGGGGTCTACAATGAGCAGTTCTTC.

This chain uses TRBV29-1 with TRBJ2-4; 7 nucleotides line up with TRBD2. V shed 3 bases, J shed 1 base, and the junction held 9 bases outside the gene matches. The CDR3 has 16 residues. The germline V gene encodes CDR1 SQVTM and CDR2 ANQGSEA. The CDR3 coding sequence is TGCAGCGTTGAGGCCCCGGGAGGAAGGGCCAAAAACATTCAGTACTTC. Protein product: CSVEAPGGRAKNIQYF.

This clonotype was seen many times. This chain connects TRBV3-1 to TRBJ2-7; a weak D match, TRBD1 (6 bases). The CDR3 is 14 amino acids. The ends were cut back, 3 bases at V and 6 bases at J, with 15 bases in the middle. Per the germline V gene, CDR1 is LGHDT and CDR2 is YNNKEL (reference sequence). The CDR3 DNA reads TGTGCCAGCAGCCATAGGGGGATTGAGCCCGAGCAGTACTTC. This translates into CASSHRGIEPEQYF.

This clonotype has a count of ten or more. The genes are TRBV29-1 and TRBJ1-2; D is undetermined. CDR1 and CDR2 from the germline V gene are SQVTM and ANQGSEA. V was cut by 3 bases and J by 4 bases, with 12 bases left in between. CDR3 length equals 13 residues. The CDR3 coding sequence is TGCAGCGTTGATGATTGGACGGCCTATGGCTACACCTTC. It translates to CSVDDWTAYGYTF.

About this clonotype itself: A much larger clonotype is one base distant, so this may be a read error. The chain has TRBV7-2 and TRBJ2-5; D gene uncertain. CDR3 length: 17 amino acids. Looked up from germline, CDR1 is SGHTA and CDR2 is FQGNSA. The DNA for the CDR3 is TGTGCCAGCAGCTTAGCGCAGCAAAGACGGTACCAAGGGACCCAGTACTTC. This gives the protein CASSLAQQRRYQGTQYF.

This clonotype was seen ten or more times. CDR3 residues: CAWTLAGGPADTQYF. For the CDR3, the DNA is TGTGCCTGGACCCTAGCGGGAGGTCCCGCAGATACGCAGTATTTT. The rearrangement links TRBV30 to TRBJ2-3; 11 bases line up with TRBD2. Germline lookup yields CDR1 GTSNPN and CDR2 SVGIG (reference sequence). V dropped 4 bases and J dropped 4; count of bases not matched to a gene: 7. The CDR3 is 15 amino acids.

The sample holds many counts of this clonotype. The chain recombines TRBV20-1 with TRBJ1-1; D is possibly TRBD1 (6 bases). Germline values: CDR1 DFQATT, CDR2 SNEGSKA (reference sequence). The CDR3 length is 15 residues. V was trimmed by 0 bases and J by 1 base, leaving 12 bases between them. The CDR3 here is CSARDHRGANTEAFF. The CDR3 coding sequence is TGCAGTGCTAGAGATCATCGGGGGGCGAACACTGAAGCTTTCTTT.

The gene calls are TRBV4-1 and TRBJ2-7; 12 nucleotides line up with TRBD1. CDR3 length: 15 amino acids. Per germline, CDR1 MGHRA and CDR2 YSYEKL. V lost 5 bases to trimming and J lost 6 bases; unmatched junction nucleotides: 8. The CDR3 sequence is CASSSPGQGASEQYF. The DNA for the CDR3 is TGCGCCAGCAGCTCGCCGGGACAGGGGGCCTCCGAGCAGTACTTC.

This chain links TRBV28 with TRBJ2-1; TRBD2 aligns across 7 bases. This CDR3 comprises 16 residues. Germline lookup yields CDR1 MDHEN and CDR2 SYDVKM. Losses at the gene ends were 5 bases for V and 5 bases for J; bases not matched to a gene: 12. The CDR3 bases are TGTGCCAGCAGTGAACGGGGGGATGGTAGGAACAATGAGCAGTTCTTC. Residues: CASSERGDGRNNEQFF.

CDR3 nucleotides: TGTGCCAGCAGTCTTTCCCAGCTAGGGGGGGGATTTTCCTACGAGCAGTACTTC. Translation: CASSLSQLGGGFSYEQYF. The chain couples TRBV6-2 or TRBV6-3 to TRBJ2-7; D is perhaps TRBD2 (7 bases). The CDR3 runs 18 residues. V was shortened by 5 bases and J by 1 base, with 24 bases between the two germline ends. Germline V gives CDR1 MNHEY, CDR2 SVGEGT.

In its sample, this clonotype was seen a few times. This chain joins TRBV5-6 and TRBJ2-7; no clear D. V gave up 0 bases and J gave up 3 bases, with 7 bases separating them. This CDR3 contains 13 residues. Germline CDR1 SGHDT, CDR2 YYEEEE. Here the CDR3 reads CASSLGTLYEQYF. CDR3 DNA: TGTGCCAGCAGCTTGGGGACCCTCTACGAGCAGTACTTC.

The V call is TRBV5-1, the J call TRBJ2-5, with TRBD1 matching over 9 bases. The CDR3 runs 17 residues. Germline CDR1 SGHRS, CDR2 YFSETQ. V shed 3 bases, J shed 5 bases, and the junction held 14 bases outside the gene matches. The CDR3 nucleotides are TGCGCCAGCAGCTCCCAGAAACCGGGACAGGGCTACGAGACCCAGTACTTC. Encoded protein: CASSSQKPGQGYETQYF.

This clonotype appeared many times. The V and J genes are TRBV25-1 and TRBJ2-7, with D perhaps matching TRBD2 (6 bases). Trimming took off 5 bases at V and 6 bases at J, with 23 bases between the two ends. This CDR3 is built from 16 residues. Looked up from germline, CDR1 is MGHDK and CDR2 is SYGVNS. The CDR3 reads CASSPRLDPLPTEQYF. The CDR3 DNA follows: TGTGCCAGCAGTCCCCGACTAGACCCCCTCCCCACCGAGCAGTACTTC.

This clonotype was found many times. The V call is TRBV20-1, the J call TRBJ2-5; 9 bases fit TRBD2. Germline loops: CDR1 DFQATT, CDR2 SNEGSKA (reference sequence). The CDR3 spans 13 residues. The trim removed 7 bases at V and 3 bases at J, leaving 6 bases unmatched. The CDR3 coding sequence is TGCAGTGTCCCGACTAGCGGAAAAGAGACCCAGTACTTC. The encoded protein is CSVPTSGKETQYF.

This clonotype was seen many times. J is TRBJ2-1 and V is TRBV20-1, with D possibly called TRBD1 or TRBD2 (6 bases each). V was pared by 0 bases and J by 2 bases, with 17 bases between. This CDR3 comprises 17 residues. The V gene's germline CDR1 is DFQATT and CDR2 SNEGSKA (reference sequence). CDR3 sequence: CSARDPPGAVAYNEQFF. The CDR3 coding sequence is TGCAGTGCTAGAGACCCCCCGGGGGCAGTAGCCTACAATGAGCAGTTCTTC.